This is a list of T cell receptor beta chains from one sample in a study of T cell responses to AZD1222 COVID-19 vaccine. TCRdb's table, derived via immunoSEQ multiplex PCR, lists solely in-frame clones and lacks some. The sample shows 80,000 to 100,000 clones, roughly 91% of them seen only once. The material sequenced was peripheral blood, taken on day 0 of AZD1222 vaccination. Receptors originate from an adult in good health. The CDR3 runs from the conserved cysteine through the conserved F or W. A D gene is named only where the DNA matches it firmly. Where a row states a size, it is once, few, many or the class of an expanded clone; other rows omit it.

TGTGCCAGCAAGAGAGAGTACAATGAGCAGTTCTTC | CASKREYNEQFF | TRBJ2-1 | . | TRBV6-5 | .
TGTGCCAGCAGTTCTGGGGTGAGAGCCCCCTACAATGAGCAGTTCTTC | CASSSGVRAPYNEQFF | TRBJ2-1 | . | TRBV27 | .
TGTGCCAGCTCACCCGGGAGTAATGAAAAACTGTTTTTT | CASSPGSNEKLFF | TRBJ1-4 | . | TRBV18 | .
TGTGCCTGGACGCAGGGGACCTACGAGCAGTACTTC | CAWTQGTYEQYF | TRBJ2-7 | . | TRBV30 | .
TGTGCCAGCAGTTCCCCGGGGGGGACAGGGAGTAACACTGAAGCTTTCTTT | CASSSPGGTGSNTEAFF | TRBJ1-1 | . | TRBV28 | TRBD1
TGTGCCAGCAGCCGAGGGTTACGTTCAGAGACCCAGTACTTC | CASSRGLRSETQYF | TRBJ2-5 | . | TRBV7-8 | .
TGTGCCAGCAGCTTGGTCTCGAATCCCGAGCAGTACTTC | CASSLVSNPEQYF | TRBJ2-7 | . | TRBV5-8 | .
TGCAGCGTTGAAACTGCTAGCACAGATACGCAGTATTTT | CSVETASTDTQYF | TRBJ2-3 | once | TRBV29-1 | .
TGTGCCAGCAGTTCGCCTTCCGGGACGGACTATGGCTACACCTTC | CASSSPSGTDYGYTF | TRBJ1-2 | . | TRBV28 | .
TGTGCCAGCAGCTTGGAAAGGAGCTACTATGGCTACACCTTC | CASSLERSYYGYTF | TRBJ1-2 | . | TRBV5-6 | .
TGTGCCAGTAGTGAACGACAGGCTGGAGCAACTAATGAAAAACTGTTTTTT | CASSERQAGATNEKLFF | TRBJ1-4 | once | TRBV19 | .
TGCGCCAGCAGCTACGCGGGGGGAACTACCGGGGAGCTGTTTTTT | CASSYAGGTTGELFF | TRBJ2-2 | . | TRBV5-1 | TRBD2
TGTGCCAGCAGCTTAATCGGAGGGGTCGCCAATCAGCCCCAGCATTTT | CASSLIGGVANQPQHF | TRBJ1-5 | . | TRBV7-2 | .
TGTGCCAGCAGTGATCGTTACCGGGCTCATTCTAGGGGGACCCAGTACTTC | CASSDRYRAHSRGTQYF | TRBJ2-5 | once | TRBV28 | .
TGTGCCAGCAGTTACCCGAATGGACTAGCGGGGGCCATTAGCTCCTACAATGAGCAGTTCTTC | CASSYPNGLAGAISSYNEQFF | TRBJ2-1 | . | TRBV6-2/TRBV6-3 | TRBD2
TGTGCCAGCAGCCTTTATTGGGGGGCGGGTAATAATGAGCAGTTCTTC | CASSLYWGAGNNEQFF | TRBJ2-1 | . | TRBV5-4 | .
TGTGCCAGCAGCCTTAGGGCAAATGAGCAGTTCTTC | CASSLRANEQFF | TRBJ2-1 | . | TRBV28 | .
TGTGCCAGCAGCTTAAGTCTTGGAGGGGTTTTTTATGGCTACACCTTC | CASSLSLGGVFYGYTF | TRBJ1-2 | few | TRBV7-2 | .
TGTGCCAGCAGTTTCGCCGGGGACAGGGGGTTCTACGAGCAGTACTTC | CASSFAGDRGFYEQYF | TRBJ2-7 | . | TRBV28 | TRBD1
TGTGCCAGTAGTATACAGAGGGCCGTTTACAATGAGCAGTTCTTC | CASSIQRAVYNEQFF | TRBJ2-1 | . | TRBV19 | .
TGTGCCAGCAGCCAAGATCAGAGCTACGAGCAGTACTTC | CASSQDQSYEQYF | TRBJ2-7 | . | TRBV4-2 | .
TGCAGCGTTTCATCCTGGGTGCGGGAAGAGAGGCATCACTATGGCTACACCTTC | CSVSSWVREERHHYGYTF | TRBJ1-2 | . | TRBV29-1 | .
TGCGCCAGCAGCTTTCAGGGCCAAGAGACCCAGTACTTC | CASSFQGQETQYF | TRBJ2-5 | few | TRBV5-1 | .
TGTGCCACCGGGACAGGTTCACATCAGGGCTACGAGCAGTACTTC | CATGTGSHQGYEQYF | TRBJ2-7 | . | TRBV10-3 | TRBD1
TGTGCCAGCAGCCCCCCCCAGGGCTACGAGCAGTACTTC | CASSPPQGYEQYF | TRBJ2-7 | . | TRBV7-8 | .
TGTGCCCGCAGGGACTCCTACAATGAGCAGTTCTTC | CARRDSYNEQFF | TRBJ2-1 | . | TRBV27 | .
TGTGCCCGCCACGAGGGGGGGGGAGGCAATCAGCCCCAGCATTTT | CARHEGGGGNQPQHF | TRBJ1-5 | . | TRBV28 | .
TGTGCCAGCAGCTTCACAGATACGCAGTATTTT | CASSFTDTQYF | TRBJ2-3 | . | TRBV5-8 | .
TGTGCCAGCAGCCGGACCGCATCGCGGTATTTT | CASSRTASRYF | TRBJ2-3 | . | TRBV6-2/TRBV6-3 | .
TGTGCCAGCAGCCAAACGGTACAGGGGTACAATGAGCAGTTCTTC | CASSQTVQGYNEQFF | TRBJ2-1 | . | TRBV3-1/TRBV3-2 | TRBD1
TGTGCTAGCAGCTTAGCCGGGACGGGTGATACGCAGTATTTT | CASSLAGTGDTQYF | TRBJ2-3 | . | TRBV7-7 | .
TGTGCCTGGAGAAAGGGACAGGGGGTTCAAGGCTATGGCTACACCTTC | CAWRKGQGVQGYGYTF | TRBJ1-2 | . | TRBV30 | TRBD1
TGTGCCAGCCTCTCGACAGGGGGCGAAGAGACCCAGTACTTC | CASLSTGGEETQYF | TRBJ2-5 | . | TRBV6-6 | TRBD1
TGCAGTGCTAGTGGGCAGCCCTATGGCTACACCTTC | CSASGQPYGYTF | TRBJ1-2 | . | TRBV20-1 | .
TGCGCCAGCATAATCAAAGAGGGGAATCAGCCCCAGCATTTT | CASIIKEGNQPQHF | TRBJ1-5 | . | TRBV10-1 | .
TGTGCCAGCAGCCCAGGGGGCCAAAATCAGCCCCAGCATTTT | CASSPGGQNQPQHF | TRBJ1-5 | . | TRBV6-6 | TRBD1
TGTGCCAGCAGCCAAGAAGGGACAGTGGGAAACACCATATATTTT | CASSQEGTVGNTIYF | TRBJ1-3 | . | TRBV4-2 | TRBD1
TGTGCCAGCAGCTTGGGCGGGTCTAACAATGAGCAGTTCTTC | CASSLGGSNNEQFF | TRBJ2-1 | . | TRBV7-2 | .
TGTGCCAGCTCACCAGTGGTTGGGGAGGAAGATACGCAGTATTTT | CASSPVVGEEDTQYF | TRBJ2-3 | . | TRBV18 | .
TGTGCCAGCAGTTTACGGCCTAATGAAAAACTGTTTTTT | CASSLRPNEKLFF | TRBJ1-4 | . | TRBV28 | .
TGTGCCAGCAGCGTAGGAGGCGGGAGGGCCGGTACGCAGTATTTT | CASSVGGGRAGTQYF | TRBJ2-3 | few | TRBV9 | TRBD2
TGTGCCAGCAGCTTAATGAGTAGGCTAGCAGATACGCAGTATTTT | CASSLMSRLADTQYF | TRBJ2-3 | . | TRBV7-2 | .
TGTGCCAGCAGCCAAAGATCACCCCTCCACTTT | CASSQRSPLHF | TRBJ1-6 | . | TRBV3-1/TRBV3-2 | .
TGTGCCAGCAGCTTAGGGGGACAGGAGTCCTACGAGCAGTACTTC | CASSLGGQESYEQYF | TRBJ2-7 | . | TRBV7-2 | TRBD1
TGTGCCAGCAGCTTAGTACTGAATGAAAAACTGTTTTTT | CASSLVLNEKLFF | TRBJ1-4 | . | TRBV7-9 | .
TGTGCCAGCAGCTTGGGTGGGACACTAACCTACGAGCAGTACTTC | CASSLGGTLTYEQYF | TRBJ2-7 | . | TRBV5-5 | .
TGCGCCAGCAGCTTGTCCGGGGATGATTCGGAAAAACTGTTTTTT | CASSLSGDDSEKLFF | TRBJ1-4 | . | TRBV5-1 | .
TGCAGCGTCTCTAGCGGGGAAGGCGGGGAGCTGTTTTTT | CSVSSGEGGELFF | TRBJ2-2 | many | TRBV29-1 | TRBD2